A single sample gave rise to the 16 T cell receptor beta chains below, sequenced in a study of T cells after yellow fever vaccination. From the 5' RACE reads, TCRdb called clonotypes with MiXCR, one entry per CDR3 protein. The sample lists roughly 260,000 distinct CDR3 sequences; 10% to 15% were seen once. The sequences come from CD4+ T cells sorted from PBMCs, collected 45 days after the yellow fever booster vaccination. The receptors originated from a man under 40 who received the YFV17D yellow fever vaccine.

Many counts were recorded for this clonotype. CDR3 in amino acids: CAISESTGRVFDEQFF. The CDR3 DNA reads TGTGCCATCAGTGAGTCGACCGGGAGGGTATTCGATGAGCAGTTCTTC. The chain employs TRBV10-3 and TRBJ2-1; 8 bases are a match to TRBD2. V was clipped by 0 bases and J by 8 bases; unmatched bases: 9. This CDR3 spans 16 amino acids. Germline V gene lookup returns CDR1 ENHRY and CDR2 SYGVKD.

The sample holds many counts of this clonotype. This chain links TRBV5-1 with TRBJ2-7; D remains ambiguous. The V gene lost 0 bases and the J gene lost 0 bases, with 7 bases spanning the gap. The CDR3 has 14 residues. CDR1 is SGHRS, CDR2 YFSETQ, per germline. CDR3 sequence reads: CASSLEGRSYEQYF. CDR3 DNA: TGCGCCAGCAGCTTGGAGGGCCGCTCCTACGAGCAGTACTTC.

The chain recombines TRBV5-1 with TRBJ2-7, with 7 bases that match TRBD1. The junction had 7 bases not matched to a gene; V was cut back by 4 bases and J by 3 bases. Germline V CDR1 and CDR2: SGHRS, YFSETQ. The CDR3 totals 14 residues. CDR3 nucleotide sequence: TGCGCCAGCAGCCAAAGGGACAGAATCTACGAGCAGTACTTC. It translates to CASSQRDRIYEQYF.

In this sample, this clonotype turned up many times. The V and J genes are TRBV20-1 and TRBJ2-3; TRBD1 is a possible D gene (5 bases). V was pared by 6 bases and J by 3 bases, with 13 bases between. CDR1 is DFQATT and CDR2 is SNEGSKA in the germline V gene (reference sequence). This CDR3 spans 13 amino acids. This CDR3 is CSAHEGATDTQYF. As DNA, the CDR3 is TGCAGTGCCCACGAAGGGGCTACAGATACGCAGTATTTT.

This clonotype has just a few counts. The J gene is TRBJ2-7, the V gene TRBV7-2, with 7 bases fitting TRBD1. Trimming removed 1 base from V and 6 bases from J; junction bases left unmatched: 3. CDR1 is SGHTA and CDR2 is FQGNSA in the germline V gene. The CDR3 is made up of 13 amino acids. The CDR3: CASSLGWTGEQYF. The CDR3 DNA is TGTGCCAGCAGCTTAGGGTGGACAGGCGAGCAGTACTTC.

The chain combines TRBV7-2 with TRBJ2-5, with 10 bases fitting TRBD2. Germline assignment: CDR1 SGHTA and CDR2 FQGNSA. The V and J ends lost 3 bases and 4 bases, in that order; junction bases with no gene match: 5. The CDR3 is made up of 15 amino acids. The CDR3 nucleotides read TGTGCCAGCAGCTTCCAAGCGGGAGGGCCAGAGACCCAGTACTTC. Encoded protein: CASSFQAGGPETQYF. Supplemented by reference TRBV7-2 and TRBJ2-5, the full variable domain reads GAGVSQSPSNKVTEKGKDVELRCDPISGHTALYWYRQSLGQGLEFLIYFQGNSAPDKSGLPSDRFSAERTGGSVSTLTIQRTQQEDSAVYLCASSFQAGGPETQYFGPGTRLLVL.

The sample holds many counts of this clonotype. CDR3 sequence reads: CSARDRSYDEQYF. In DNA, the CDR3 is TGCAGCGCCCGGGACAGGTCTTACGACGAGCAGTACTTC. The chain employs TRBV29-1 and TRBJ2-7; 8 bases are shared with TRBD1. The trim removed 7 bases at V and 5 bases at J, leaving 10 bases unmatched. CDR1 is SQVTM and CDR2 is ANQGSEA in the germline V gene. CDR3 length: 13 amino acids.

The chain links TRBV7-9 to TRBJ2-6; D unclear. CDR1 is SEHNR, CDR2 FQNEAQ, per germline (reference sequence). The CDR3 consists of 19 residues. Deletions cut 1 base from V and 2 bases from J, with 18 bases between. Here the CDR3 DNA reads TGTGCCAGCAGCTTAGGGGTCCTTTTGGTCCCTGCTGGGGCCAACGTCCTGACTTTC. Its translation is CASSLGVLLVPAGANVLTF.

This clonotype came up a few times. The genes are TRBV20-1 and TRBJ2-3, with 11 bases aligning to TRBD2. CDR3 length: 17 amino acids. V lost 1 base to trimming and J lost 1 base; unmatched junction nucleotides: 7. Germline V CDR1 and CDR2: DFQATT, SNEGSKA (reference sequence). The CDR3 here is CSARGASGRKGTDTQYF. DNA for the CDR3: TGCAGTGCTAGAGGGGCTAGCGGGAGGAAGGGCACAGATACGCAGTATTTT.

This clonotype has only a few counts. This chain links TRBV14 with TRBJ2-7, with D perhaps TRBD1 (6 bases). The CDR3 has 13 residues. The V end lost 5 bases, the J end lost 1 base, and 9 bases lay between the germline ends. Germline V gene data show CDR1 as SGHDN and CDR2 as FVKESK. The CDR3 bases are TGTGCCAGCAGCTCCAGGGGATCCTACGAGCAGTACTTC. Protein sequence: CASSSRGSYEQYF.

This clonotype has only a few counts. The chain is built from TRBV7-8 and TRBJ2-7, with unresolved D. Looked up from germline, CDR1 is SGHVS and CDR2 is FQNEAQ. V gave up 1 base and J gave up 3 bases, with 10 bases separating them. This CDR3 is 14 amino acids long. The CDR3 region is CASSLEGWDYEQYF. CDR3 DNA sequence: TGTGCCAGCAGCTTAGAGGGATGGGACTACGAGCAGTACTTC.

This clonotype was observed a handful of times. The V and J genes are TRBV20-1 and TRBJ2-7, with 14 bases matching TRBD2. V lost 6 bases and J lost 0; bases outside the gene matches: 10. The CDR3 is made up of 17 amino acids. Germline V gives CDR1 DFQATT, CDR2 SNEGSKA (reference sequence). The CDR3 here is CSATGLAGVSPSYEQYF. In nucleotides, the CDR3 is TGCAGTGCCACGGGACTAGCGGGAGTCTCGCCCTCCTACGAGCAGTACTTC.

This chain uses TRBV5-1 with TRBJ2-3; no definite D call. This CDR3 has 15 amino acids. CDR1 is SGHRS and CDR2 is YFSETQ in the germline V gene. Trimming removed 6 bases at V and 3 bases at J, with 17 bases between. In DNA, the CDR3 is TGCGCCAGCATAGCACAAGACGTTTCGACAGATACGCAGTATTTT. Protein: CASIAQDVSTDTQYF.

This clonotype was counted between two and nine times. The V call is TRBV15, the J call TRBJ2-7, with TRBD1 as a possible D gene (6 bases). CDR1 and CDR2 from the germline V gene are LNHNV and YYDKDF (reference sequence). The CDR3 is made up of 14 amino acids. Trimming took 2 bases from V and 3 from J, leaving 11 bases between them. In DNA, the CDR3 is TGTGCCACCAGCAGAAGCAGGGGAAGCTACGAGCAGTACTTC. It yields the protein CATSRSRGSYEQYF.

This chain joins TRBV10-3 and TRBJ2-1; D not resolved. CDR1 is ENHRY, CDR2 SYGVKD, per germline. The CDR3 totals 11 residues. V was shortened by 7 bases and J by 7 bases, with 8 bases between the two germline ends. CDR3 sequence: CAITEANEQFF. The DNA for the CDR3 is TGTGCCATCACGGAAGCGAATGAGCAGTTCTTC.

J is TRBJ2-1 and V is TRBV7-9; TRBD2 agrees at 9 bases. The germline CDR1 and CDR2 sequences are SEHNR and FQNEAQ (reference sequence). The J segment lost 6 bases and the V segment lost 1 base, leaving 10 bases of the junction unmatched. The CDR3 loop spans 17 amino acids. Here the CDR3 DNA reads TGTGCCAGCAGCTTAGTTTTTGTAGCGGGAGCGGGCAATGAGCAGTTCTTC. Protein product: CASSLVFVAGAGNEQFF.